This T cell receptor beta chain originates from a study of blood T cell repertoires in COVID-19. Study-level background: Sites across the United States, Italy and Spain contributed samples from acute and convalescent COVID-19. In each case, the material was cDNA or gDNA derived from T cells, B-cell-depleted T cells, or PBMCs.

How the authors handled the data: Estimates of nucleated cell counts were drawn from the amplification of reference gene primers. Profiled with immunoSEQ multiplex PCR; TCRdb holds only in-frame clones, not every one. V and J calls and clone size are as listed in that table; D and trimming were resolved from the DNA. This table has over 600,000 clones, over 80% appearing once. The CDR3 covers 14 residues. Trimming removed 4 bases from V and 3 bases from J, with 11 bases in between. Germline V gene lookup returns CDR1 SGHRS and CDR2 YFSETQ. This clonotype was obtained from a woman under 30 with acute or convalescent COVID-19. Sequencing used peripheral blood. The chain joins TRBV5-1 to TRBJ2-1, with a weak D call TRBD2 (6 bases). The CDR3 sequence is CASSRGTVYNEQFF. The CDR3 DNA reads TGCGCCAGCAGCCGGGGGACGGTCTACAATGAGCAGTTCTTC.